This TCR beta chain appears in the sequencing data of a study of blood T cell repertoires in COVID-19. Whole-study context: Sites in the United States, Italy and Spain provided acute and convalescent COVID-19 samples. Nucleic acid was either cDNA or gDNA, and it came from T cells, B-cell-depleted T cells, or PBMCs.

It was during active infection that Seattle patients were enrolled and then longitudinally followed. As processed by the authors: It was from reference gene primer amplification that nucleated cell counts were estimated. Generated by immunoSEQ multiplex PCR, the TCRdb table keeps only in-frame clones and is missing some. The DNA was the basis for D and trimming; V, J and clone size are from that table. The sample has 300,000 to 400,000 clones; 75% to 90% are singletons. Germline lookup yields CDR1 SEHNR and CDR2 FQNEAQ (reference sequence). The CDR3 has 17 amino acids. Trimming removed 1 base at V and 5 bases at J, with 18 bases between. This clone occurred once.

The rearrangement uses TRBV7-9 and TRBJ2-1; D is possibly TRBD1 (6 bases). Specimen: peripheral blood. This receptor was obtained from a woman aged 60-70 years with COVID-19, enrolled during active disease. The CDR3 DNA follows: TGTGCCAGCAGCTTAGTACCATCTAGTAGGGGGAACAATGAGCAGTTCTTC. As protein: CASSLVPSSRGNNEQFF.